This note documents a single T cell receptor beta chain sequence. It lacks a known antigen. No much larger clone exists at a distance of one base, and base qualities are not known. This specimen's treatment or condition label, interpreted: live attenuated yellow fever vaccine strain. PBMCs were isolated from peripheral blood using a standard Ficoll-Paque protocol. CD4 and CD8 T-cell fractions were isolated with Dynabeads CD4 and CD8 positive selection kits. TriZol was used to extract RNA from bulk PBMCs, CD4 and CD8 fractions, and dextramer-positive and dextramer-negative fractions. The entry originates in a study of T cells after yellow fever vaccination (dated by TCRdb to between 2018 and 2020). For the wider study: Libraries from fractions with low cell numbers were prepared with the SMART-Seq v4 Ultra Low Input RNA kit. To follow T-cell clones before and after both primary and booster YFV17D yellow fever vaccination, bulk TCR alpha and beta repertoires underwent longitudinal sequencing. The cohort comprised two healthy male donors, one aged 18 to 30 and one aged 30 to 40 years. Bulk PBMC replicates and cell subsets were isolated from blood drawn at multiple timepoints before and after both primary and secondary immunization.

Paper-wide results and their limitations: Because the study included only a couple of donors, the extent to which the findings can be generalized is limited. FACS-sorted repertoires could contain abundant contaminating clonotypes from the bulk population, so computational filtering was required. A small share of clonotypes was detected in both CD4 and CD8 compartments, with the overlap likely arising from convergent recombination. Compared with the primary T-cell response, the secondary T-cell response was weaker but faster, peaking on day 5 rather than day 15. Most clones expanded after primary vaccination were re-detected after the booster (around 96% of CD4 and about 88% of CD8), suggesting broad memory maintenance.

The sequencer was an Illumina NovaSeq 6000. TCR cDNA was synthesized by 5'RACE template switching, which introduced a universal primer site and unique molecular identifiers. cDNA synthesis was primed from both the TCR alpha and TCR beta constant segments. Library amplification involved two PCR steps, and the second step added sample barcodes and sequencing adapters. Libraries were sequenced on Illumina HiSeq 2500 (2x100 bp) or NovaSeq (2x150 bp). Turning to the authors' computational methods: MIGEC handled demultiplexing of reads and collapsing into UMI consensus sequences, while MiXCR performed V(D)J alignment. Vaccine-responding clonotypes were identified with edgeR using replicate PBMC samples, with FDR below 0.01 and a log2 fold change above 5 up to day 15 being required. Each bulk clonotype received a CD4 or CD8 identity based on whether the sequenced CD4 or CD8 repertoire contained that clonotype at higher abundance. The public reads were quality trimmed at Q25 with fastp and then assembled into clones with MiXCR by TCRdb, keeping productive beta chains. Entries are consolidated by CDR3 protein sequence, retaining the most common genes and DNA. For this entry, the V and J calls and clone size follow TCRdb and not the study's own pipeline. The sample table holds some 99,000 distinct CDR3 sequences, of which approximately 6.3% were seen once. Roughly 39% of the sample is in the top ten clones.

The trim is 5 bases for V and 3 bases for J, with a gap of 14 bases between the germline ends. From cysteine to phenylalanine, the CDR3 is 15 amino acids long. Just CDR3 DNA is preserved here, 45 bases in frame from base 1. The V and J genes are TRBV12-3 or TRBV12-4 and TRBJ2-1, with the D call perhaps TRBD1 or TRBD2, as 5 bases match in each case. Sequenced material: CD8+ T cells sorted from PBMCs, taken 10 days after the yellow fever booster vaccination. This receptor was identified in a man between 18 and 29 years old who received the YFV17D yellow fever vaccine. The CDR3 protein is CASSTWDRGYNEQFF. The DNA reads TGTGCCAGCAGTACCTGGGACCGAGGCTACAATGAGCAGTTCTTC.